The 30 T cell receptor beta chains below were found in one sample sequenced in a study of cytomegalovirus exposure and HLA in healthy donors. PCR employed 60 Vbeta and 13 Jbeta primers. Profiling relied on immunoSEQ multiplex PCR, and the TCRdb table lists in-frame clones only, not all of them. The sample comprises roughly 150,000 clones, approximately 83% of which are singletons, and around 2.5% rests with the top ten. Sequencing used PBMCs. The receptors were sampled from a male donor in good health and CMV-seronegative.

This clone was counted only a few times. The chain links TRBV5-4 to TRBJ2-4; no clear D. The CDR3 has 12 residues. V shed 4 bases and J shed 8 bases, with 10 bases lying between them. From germline, CDR1 is SGHNT and CDR2 YYREEE (reference sequence). The CDR3 bases are TGTGCCAGCAGCACGGGTGTGGACATTCAGTACTTC. Translating gives CASSTGVDIQYF. Looking up the rest from reference TRBV5-4 and TRBJ2-4 gives the full variable domain: ETGVTQSPTHLIKTRGQQVTLRCSSQSGHNTVSWYQQALGQGPQFIFQYYREEENGRGNFPPRFSGLQFPNYSSELNVNALELDDSALYLCASSTGVDIQYFGAGTRLSVL.

Only one count was recorded for this clone. The chain recombines TRBV6-5 with TRBJ2-7, with no clear D. CDR3 length equals 13 residues. With 5 bases removed from V and 3 bases from J, the gap between germline ends came to 11 bases. CDR1 is MNHEY, CDR2 SVGAGI, per germline. CDR3 protein: CASSPYRYYEQYF. The CDR3 DNA reads as TGTGCCAGCAGTCCTTATCGTTACTACGAGCAGTACTTC.

The V call is TRBV30, the J call TRBJ1-3, with TRBD1 identical over 10 bases. Losses at the gene ends were 3 bases for V and 2 bases for J; bases not matched to a gene: 4. Per germline, CDR1 GTSNPN and CDR2 SVGIG (reference sequence). CDR3 length: 15 residues. The CDR3 sequence is CAWSLTGGPGNTIYF. The CDR3 nucleotides are TGTGCCTGGAGCTTGACAGGGGGCCCTGGAAACACCATATATTTT.

The J gene is TRBJ2-3, the V gene TRBV27; D remains unclear. The V and J ends lost 7 bases and 2 bases respectively, with 10 bases between them. CDR1 MNHEY and CDR2 SMNVEV come from the germline V gene (reference sequence). This CDR3 spans 13 amino acids. As DNA, the CDR3 is TGTGCCAGCATTGGAGATTTCACAGATACGCAGTATTTT. This sequence encodes CASIGDFTDTQYF.

CDR3 sequence: CASSPWRGPRSDTIYF. In DNA form, the CDR3 reads TGTGCCAGCAGTCCCTGGCGGGGCCCTCGGTCCGACACCATATATTTT. The chain joins TRBV28 to TRBJ1-3; D possibly corresponds to TRBD1 (5 bases). V was pared by 5 bases and J by 8 bases, with 22 bases between. The length of the CDR3 is 16 residues. The germline CDR1 and CDR2 sequences are MDHEN and SYDVKM.

This rearrangement joins TRBV29-1 to TRBJ2-5, with D perhaps TRBD2 (6 bases). Germline assignment: CDR1 SQVTM and CDR2 ANQGSEA. This CDR3 is 12 amino acids long. V gave up 4 bases and J gave up 4 bases, with 10 bases separating them. In nucleotides, the CDR3 is TGCAGCGTTGGGGCGGGATCAGAGACCCAGTACTTC. Its protein product is CSVGAGSETQYF.

This chain connects TRBV6-5 to TRBJ1-1; no clear D. V was pared by 0 bases and J by 5 bases, with 13 bases between. CDR3 length equals 15 residues. Germline CDR1 reads MNHEY; CDR2 reads SVGAGI. CDR3 amino acids: CASSYSGTHVTEAFF. The CDR3 DNA follows: TGTGCCAGCAGTTACTCGGGCACCCATGTGACTGAAGCTTTCTTT.

The chain has TRBV7-2 and TRBJ2-1; TRBD2 matches 9 bases. CDR3 length equals 16 residues. Trimming removed 5 bases from V and 10 bases from J; junction bases left unmatched: 15. Germline values: CDR1 SGHTA, CDR2 FQGNSA. CDR3 bases: TGTGCCAGCAGCCCCATCCCTAGCGGGGAAGAGGGGGAGCAGTTCTTC. This codes for CASSPIPSGEEGEQFF.

The rearrangement joins TRBV29-1 to TRBJ2-1, with TRBD2 matching over 7 bases. This CDR3 comprises 13 residues. The ends lost 7 bases at V and 6 bases at J; junction bases unmatched: 9. Germline CDR1 reads SQVTM; CDR2 reads ANQGSEA. The CDR3 protein is CSAEGRESNEQFF. In DNA, the CDR3 is TGCAGCGCCGAGGGGCGGGAGAGCAATGAGCAGTTCTTC.

The chain joins TRBV6-4 to TRBJ2-7, with 12 bases lining up with TRBD1. The CDR3 totals 16 residues. The V and J ends lost 10 bases and 4 bases, in that order; junction bases with no gene match: 14. Per the germline V gene, CDR1 is MRHNA and CDR2 is SNTAGT. CDR3 nucleotide sequence: TGTGCCAACCCGGGACAGGGGGCTCTATCCAGTTACGAGCAGTACTTC. It codes for CANPGQGALSSYEQYF.

The chain employs TRBV5-1 and TRBJ1-2, with 10 nucleotides matching TRBD1. This CDR3 has 15 amino acids. Trimming cost V 4 bases and J 8 bases; bases outside gene matches: 11. Per the germline V gene, CDR1 is SGHRS and CDR2 is YFSETQ. DNA of the CDR3: TGCGCCAGCAGCGAATACGACAGGGGGCCGGTCGGCTACACCTTC. Amino acid sequence: CASSEYDRGPVGYTF.

The count of this clone is one. The rearrangement links TRBV5-1 to TRBJ1-4; D is unresolved. The CDR3 extends over 14 amino acids. CDR1 and CDR2 (germline): SGHRS, YFSETQ. Trimming removed 4 bases from V and 7 bases from J, with 14 bases in between. The DNA of the CDR3 is TGCGCCAGCAGCCCAGACATGGGTACTGAAAAACTGTTTTTT. Translation: CASSPDMGTEKLFF. Full variable domain (missing parts from reference TRBV5-1 and TRBJ1-4): KAGVTQTPRYLIKTRGQQVTLSCSPISGHRSVSWYQQTPGQGLQFLFEYFSETQRNKGNFPGRFSGRQFSNSRSEMNVSTLELGDSALYLCASSPDMGTEKLFFGSGTQLSVL.

A single count supports this clone. V and J are TRBV7-6 and TRBJ2-1; weak D call: TRBD1 (5 bases). Trimming removed 5 bases at V and 7 bases at J, with 9 bases between. Germline CDR1 and CDR2: SGHVS and FNYEAQ. CDR3 length: 12 residues. In DNA, the CDR3 is TGTGCCAGCAGCCAACAGGCAAATGAGCAGTTCTTC. Its translation: CASSQQANEQFF.

CDR3 nucleotides: TGTGCCAGCAGTTTAGTGACAGGGTTCTCCCCCTACGAGCAGTACTTC. The encoded protein is CASSLVTGFSPYEQYF. The gene calls are TRBV27 and TRBJ2-7; 7 bases match TRBD1. Losses at the gene ends were 2 bases for V and 2 bases for J; bases not matched to a gene: 9. There are 16 residues in the CDR3. Germline CDR1 reads MNHEY; CDR2 reads SMNVEV (reference sequence).

This clone has a single count. The CDR3 here is CASSEPVRVYGYTF. CDR3 bases: TGTGCCAGCAGTGAACCGGTCAGGGTCTATGGCTACACCTTC. V usage is TRBV2 and J usage is TRBJ1-2; D possibly corresponds to TRBD1 (5 bases). V lost 2 bases, J lost 4 bases, and 11 bases lay in between. This CDR3 contains 14 residues. Germline V gene data show CDR1 as SNHLY and CDR2 as FYNNEI.

This clone was counted once. The chain uses TRBV5-4 and TRBJ2-5; D gene ambiguous. V was cut by 0 bases and J by 2 bases, with 8 bases left in between. CDR1 and CDR2 (germline): SGHNT, YYREEE (reference sequence). The CDR3 consists of 14 residues. In DNA form, the CDR3 reads TGTGCCAGCAGCTTGGGGCAGACTCAAGAGACCCAGTACTTC. Encoded protein: CASSLGQTQETQYF.

This chain connects TRBV28 to TRBJ2-7; no clear D. This CDR3 spans 14 amino acids. V lost 2 bases and J lost 4, with 12 bases in between. Germline values: CDR1 MDHEN, CDR2 SYDVKM. CDR3 region: CASSLALAHYEQYF. The DNA for the CDR3 is TGTGCCAGCAGTTTAGCTTTGGCCCATTACGAGCAGTACTTC.

This clone was found once. The chain uses TRBV10-3 and TRBJ2-1; 7 positions agree with TRBD2. Unmatched junction bases numbered 8, after V lost 10 bases and J lost 5 bases. CDR1 and CDR2 (germline): ENHRY, SYGVKD. The CDR3 runs 13 residues. The CDR3 coding sequence is TGTGCCACGCTAGCGGACCTAAACAATGAGCAGTTCTTC. Translation gives CATLADLNNEQFF.

The V and J genes are TRBV15 and TRBJ2-7, with 12 bases identical to TRBD1. Germline V lookup: CDR1 LNHNV, CDR2 YYDKDF (reference sequence). The CDR3 has 14 amino acids. With 9 bases clipped from V and 6 bases from J, the junction kept 9 bases outside the gene matches. The CDR3, as DNA: TGTGCCACGCAATCGGGGACAGGGGGCACCGAGCAGTACTTC. As protein: CATQSGTGGTEQYF.

V and J are TRBV15 and TRBJ1-5; D may be TRBD1 (5 bases). V was clipped by 2 bases and J by 1 base, with 9 bases between them. This CDR3 comprises 15 residues. Germline V CDR1 and CDR2: LNHNV, YYDKDF (reference sequence). The CDR3 spells CATSRSRESNQPQHF. CDR3 sequence (DNA): TGTGCCACCAGCAGATCCAGGGAAAGCAATCAGCCCCAGCATTTT.

This clone was counted a few times. The V gene is TRBV4-1, the J gene TRBJ2-2; 8 bases are a match to TRBD2. From germline, CDR1 is MGHRA and CDR2 YSYEKL. The CDR3 is 14 amino acids. The V segment lost 3 bases and the J segment 5 bases; nucleotides outside the gene matches: 2. The CDR3 is CASSQGLGTGELFF. CDR3 DNA sequence: TGCGCCAGCAGCCAGGGACTAGGAACCGGGGAGCTGTTTTTT.

The CDR3 nucleotides read TGTGCCAGCAGTGAAGGCGACAGCCTCAATCAGCCCCAGCATTTT. Amino acids: CASSEGDSLNQPQHF. This sequence joins TRBV6-1 and TRBJ1-5; possibly TRBD1 for D (5 bases). The CDR3 is 15 residues long. The V gene lost 1 base and the J gene lost 3 bases, with 10 bases spanning the gap. CDR1 MNHNS and CDR2 SASEGT come from the germline V gene.

Only one count was recorded for this clone. The chain combines TRBV30 with TRBJ2-7; 8 bases line up with TRBD1. The ends lost 1 base at V and 0 bases at J; junction bases unmatched: 5. Germline CDR1 reads GTSNPN; CDR2 reads SVGIG (reference sequence). The CDR3 spans 15 residues. The CDR3 protein is CAWSEQGANSYEQYF. The CDR3 DNA reads TGTGCCTGGAGTGAGCAGGGGGCGAACTCCTACGAGCAGTACTTC.

The V gene is TRBV28, the J gene TRBJ1-5; 7 positions agree with TRBD1. The CDR3 is 15 amino acids. CDR1 MDHEN and CDR2 SYDVKM come from the germline V gene. With V trimmed by 7 bases and J by 3 bases, 9 bases remained unmatched. The CDR3 spells CASNSLDRDNQPQHF. The CDR3 DNA reads TGTGCCAGCAACTCGCTTGACAGGGACAATCAGCCCCAGCATTTT.

V and J are TRBV9 and TRBJ2-2; D is unclear. From germline, CDR1 is SGDLS and CDR2 YYNGEE. This CDR3 has 15 residues. Trimming removed 1 base from V and 2 bases from J, with 9 bases in between. In DNA, the CDR3 is TGTGCCAGCAGCGTACGCGGCCATAACACCGGGGAGCTGTTTTTT. Its translation is CASSVRGHNTGELFF.

CDR3 in amino acids: CASSLEGQGILGTQYF. In nucleotides, the CDR3 is TGTGCCAGCAGCCTGGAAGGACAGGGGATTTTAGGTACGCAGTATTTT. This chain joins TRBV5-6 and TRBJ2-3; 9 bases agree with TRBD1. CDR1 and CDR2 from the germline V gene are SGHDT and YYEEEE. V lost 4 bases and J lost 8; bases outside the gene matches: 14. This CDR3 has 16 amino acids. The entire variable domain, with the rest obtained from reference TRBV5-6 and TRBJ2-3, is as follows: DAGVTQSPTHLIKTRGQQVTLRCSPKSGHDTVSWYQQALGQGPQFIFQYYEEEERQRGNFPDRFSGHQFPNYSSELNVNALLLGDSALYLCASSLEGQGILGTQYFGPGTRLTVL.

The chain joins TRBV5-6 to TRBJ2-7, with 9 bases aligning to TRBD2. CDR1 is SGHDT, CDR2 YYEEEE, per germline. The CDR3 sequence is 14 residues long. The ends lost 8 bases at V and 3 bases at J; junction bases unmatched: 9. CDR3: CASYLSGSDYEQYF. Here the CDR3 DNA reads TGTGCCAGTTACCTTAGCGGGAGCGACTACGAGCAGTACTTC.

The V and J genes are TRBV25-1 and TRBJ1-1; D is unclear. From germline, CDR1 is MGHDK and CDR2 SYGVNS. V lost 6 bases, J lost 1 base, and 9 bases lay in between. The CDR3 runs 13 residues. The CDR3 DNA is TGTGCCAGCAGAACCCAGGCGAACACTGAAGCTTTCTTT. This codes for CASRTQANTEAFF.

The chain recombines TRBV9 with TRBJ2-6; D not resolved. Germline V lookup: CDR1 SGDLS, CDR2 YYNGEE. The ends were cut back, 3 bases at V and 2 bases at J, with 9 bases in the middle. The CDR3 sequence is 15 residues long. CDR3 loop: CASSGRMPGANVLTF. The DNA for the CDR3 is TGTGCCAGCAGCGGCAGGATGCCTGGGGCCAACGTCCTGACTTTC.

The CDR3 DNA sequence: TGTGCCAGCAGTTACCCCGGTTGGACGCGGGGGGATGGCTACACCTTC. It yields the protein CASSYPGWTRGDGYTF. The chain recombines TRBV6-5 with TRBJ1-2, with TRBD1 as a possible D gene (5 bases). The CDR3 covers 16 residues. The V and J ends lost 2 bases and 6 bases respectively, with 19 bases between them. From germline, CDR1 is MNHEY and CDR2 SVGAGI.